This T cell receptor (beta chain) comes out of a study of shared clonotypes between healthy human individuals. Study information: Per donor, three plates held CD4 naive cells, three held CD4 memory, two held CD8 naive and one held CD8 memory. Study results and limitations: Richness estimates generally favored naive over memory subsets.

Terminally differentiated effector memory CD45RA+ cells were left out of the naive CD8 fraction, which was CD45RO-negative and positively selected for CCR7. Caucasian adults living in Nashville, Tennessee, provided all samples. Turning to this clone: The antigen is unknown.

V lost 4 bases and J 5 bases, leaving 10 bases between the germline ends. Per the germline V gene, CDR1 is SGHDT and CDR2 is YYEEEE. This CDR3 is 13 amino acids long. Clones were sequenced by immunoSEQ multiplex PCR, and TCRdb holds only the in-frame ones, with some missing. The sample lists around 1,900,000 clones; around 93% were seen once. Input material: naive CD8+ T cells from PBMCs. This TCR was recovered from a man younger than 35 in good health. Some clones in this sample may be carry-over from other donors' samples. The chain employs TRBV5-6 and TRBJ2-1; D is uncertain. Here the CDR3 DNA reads TGTGCCAGCAGCCCGGACCCCAACAATGAGCAGTTCTTC. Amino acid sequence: CASSPDPNNEQFF.